The 32 T cell receptor beta chains below were found in one sample sequenced in a study of T cell responses to AZD1222 COVID-19 vaccine. Profiled with immunoSEQ multiplex PCR; TCRdb holds only in-frame clones, not every one. The sample holds 90,000 to 150,000 clones; roughly nine tenths are singletons and the top ten take around 2.6%. Specimen: peripheral blood, collected 28 days after the second AZD1222 dose. These receptors originate from an adult who received the AZD1222 COVID-19 vaccine.

The chain combines TRBV4-3 with TRBJ2-7; TRBD2 matches at 14 bases. Per germline, CDR1 LGHNA and CDR2 YSLEER. The CDR3 runs 19 residues. V gave up 2 bases and J gave up 0 bases; unmatched junction bases: 9. CDR3 amino acids: CASSQSAPGLAGDSYEQYF. The CDR3 DNA is TGCGCCAGCAGCCAATCCGCTCCGGGACTAGCGGGGGACTCCTACGAGCAGTACTTC.

This chain connects TRBV18 to TRBJ2-7, with D perhaps TRBD2 (5 bases). Germline V gene lookup returns CDR1 KGHSH and CDR2 LQKENI. The CDR3 has 13 residues. V lost 3 bases to trimming and J lost 6 bases, with 12 bases between them. The CDR3 is CASSPVRAAEQYF. The CDR3 DNA reads TGTGCCAGCTCACCCGTTAGAGCGGCCGAGCAGTACTTC.

This chain joins TRBV12-3 or TRBV12-4 and TRBJ1-2; TRBD1 is a possible D gene (6 bases). The CDR3 totals 11 residues. V was cut by 8 bases and J by 5 bases, with 9 bases left in between. The CDR3 reads CASGGGYGYTF. Here the CDR3 DNA reads TGTGCCAGCGGGGGCGGGTATGGCTACACCTTC.

The chain couples TRBV29-1 to TRBJ1-1; D remains ambiguous. The V gene lost 6 bases and the J gene lost 1 base, with 3 bases spanning the gap. The CDR3 sequence is 10 residues long. From germline, CDR1 is SQVTM and CDR2 ANQGSEA. DNA for the CDR3: TGCAGCGTGGGGAACACTGAAGCTTTCTTT. Its translation is CSVGNTEAFF.

The V and J genes are TRBV30 and TRBJ1-1; TRBD1 matches 9 bases. The germline V gene encodes CDR1 GTSNPN and CDR2 SVGIG (reference sequence). Trimming took 5 bases from V and 4 from J; bases not matched to a gene: 11. The CDR3 has 15 amino acids. The CDR3 here is CAWRVTGGRGTEAFF. CDR3 in DNA: TGTGCCTGGCGGGTGACAGGGGGTCGGGGCACTGAAGCTTTCTTT.

This chain joins TRBV10-3 and TRBJ2-7; TRBD1 matches at 8 bases. From germline, CDR1 is ENHRY and CDR2 SYGVKD. The CDR3 loop spans 17 amino acids. Losses at the gene ends were 2 bases for V and 0 bases for J; bases not matched to a gene: 9. Written as DNA, the CDR3 is TGTGCCATCAGTGAGGGGACAGGATACACCGACTCCTACGAGCAGTACTTC. This gives the protein CAISEGTGYTDSYEQYF.

The rearrangement uses TRBV19 and TRBJ1-1; D call uncertain. Germline V gene lookup returns CDR1 LNHDA and CDR2 SQIVND (reference sequence). V lost 5 bases and J lost 1, with 8 bases in between. The CDR3 contains 13 residues. CDR3 protein: CASSDTSNTEAFF. As DNA, the CDR3 is TGTGCCAGTAGTGACACCTCGAACACTGAAGCTTTCTTT.

The chain combines TRBV7-2 with TRBJ2-4; perhaps TRBD1 as D (6 bases). Trimming left V 5 bases short and J 0 bases short, with 11 bases between. There are 15 residues in the CDR3. The germline V gene has CDR1 SGHTA and CDR2 FQGNSA. DNA of the CDR3: TGTGCCAGCAGCCCGGGACAACTAGCCAAAAACATTCAGTACTTC. This translates into CASSPGQLAKNIQYF.

The genes are TRBV5-4 and TRBJ2-7; D may match TRBD1 or TRBD2 (5 bases each). Trimming took 3 bases from V and 1 from J, leaving 11 bases between them. The CDR3 is 14 residues long. Germline V lookup: CDR1 SGHNT, CDR2 YYREEE (reference sequence). The CDR3 region has the DNA TGTGCCAGCAGCTATGATGGGGGATCCTACGAGCAGTACTTC. It is translated as CASSYDGGSYEQYF.

The V gene is TRBV29-1, the J gene TRBJ2-5; D may be TRBD1 (7 bases). Per the germline V gene, CDR1 is SQVTM and CDR2 is ANQGSEA. The CDR3 runs 14 residues. V was cut by 0 bases and J by 10 bases, with 18 bases left in between. CDR3 nucleotide sequence: TGCAGCGTTGAAGACCGAGAGTGGCGGGACAGCCAGTACTTC. It encodes CSVEDREWRDSQYF.

This chain connects TRBV7-2 to TRBJ2-1; 8 bases agree with TRBD2. Germline CDR1 SGHTA, CDR2 FQGNSA. Unmatched junction bases numbered 7, after V lost 1 base and J lost 2 bases. This CDR3 is built from 17 residues. CDR3 amino acids: CASSLGGAGGTYNEQFF. Here the CDR3 DNA reads TGTGCCAGCAGCTTAGGGGGTGCGGGGGGAACCTACAATGAGCAGTTCTTC.

The chain couples TRBV5-6 to TRBJ1-2; 7 bases agree with TRBD1. This CDR3 spans 15 amino acids. Per germline, CDR1 SGHDT and CDR2 YYEEEE. V shed 4 bases and J 3 bases; nucleotides not matched to a gene: 9. The CDR3 reads CASSTRQGVDYGYTF. The CDR3, as DNA: TGTGCCAGCAGCACCAGACAGGGCGTTGACTATGGCTACACCTTC.

This chain connects TRBV7-6 to TRBJ2-2, with D possibly matching TRBD1 (5 bases). CDR3 size: 18 residues. Trimming stripped 5 bases from V and 2 bases from J, with 21 bases between. Germline lookup yields CDR1 SGHVS and CDR2 FNYEAQ. CDR3 region: CASSLGVPGTLNTGELFF. The CDR3 DNA follows: TGTGCCAGCAGCCTAGGGGTCCCGGGCACCTTAAACACCGGGGAGCTGTTTTTT. The full variable domain, rest sourced from reference TRBV7-6 and TRBJ2-2, is GAGVSQSPRYKVTKRGQDVALRCDPISGHVSLYWYRQALGQGPEFLTYFNYEAQQDKSGLPNDRFSAERPEGSISTLTIQRTEQRDSAMYRCASSLGVPGTLNTGELFFGEGSRLTVL.

The rearrangement links TRBV11-2 to TRBJ1-1; D may be TRBD1 (5 bases). Trimming removed 5 bases from V and 1 base from J, with 11 bases in between. This CDR3 is built from 14 residues. Germline V lookup: CDR1 SGHAT, CDR2 FQNNGV. CDR3 protein: CASSTTGSNTEAFF. The CDR3 bases are TGTGCCAGCAGCACAACAGGTTCGAACACTGAAGCTTTCTTT.

This rearrangement joins TRBV2 to TRBJ1-5; D not resolved. Germline V gene data show CDR1 as SNHLY and CDR2 as FYNNEI. The CDR3 contains 14 residues. V was pared by 7 bases and J by 7 bases, with 17 bases between. In nucleotides, the CDR3 is TGTGCCAGCATGGGGAGGGAATCGCGGCAGCCCCAGCATTTT. Amino acid sequence: CASMGRESRQPQHF. Complete variable domain (other parts from reference TRBV2 and TRBJ1-5): EPEVTQTPSHQVTQMGQEVILRCVPISNHLYFYWYRQILGQKVEFLVSFYNNEISEKSEIFDDQFSVERPDGSNFTLKIRSTKLEDSAMYFCASMGRESRQPQHFGDGTRLSIL.

This chain's CDR3 is CASSARLSTDTQYF. CDR3 sequence (DNA): TGTGCCAGCAGTGCCCGGCTTAGCACAGATACGCAGTATTTT. The chain is built from TRBV2 and TRBJ2-3; unclear D gene. CDR3 length equals 14 residues. V dropped 4 bases and J dropped 0 bases, with 8 bases sitting between them. CDR1 SNHLY and CDR2 FYNNEI come from the germline V gene.

The chain carries TRBV7-3 and TRBJ2-2; D perhaps matches TRBD2 (5 bases). Germline CDR1 is SGHTA and CDR2 is FQGTGA. This CDR3 spans 16 amino acids. Between the trimmed V and J ends, which lost 3 bases and 0 bases, there was a span of 11 bases. The DNA for the CDR3 is TGTGCCAGCAGCTTTTCAGCGGTAGCGAACACCGGGGAGCTGTTTTTT. Translating gives CASSFSAVANTGELFF. Filled out from reference TRBV7-3 and TRBJ2-2, the complete variable domain reads GAGVSQTPSNKVTEKGKYVELRCDPISGHTALYWYRQSLGQGPEFLIYFQGTGAADDSGLPNDRFFAVRPEGSVSTLKIQRTERGDSAVYLCASSFSAVANTGELFFGEGSRLTVL.

The V call is TRBV9, the J call TRBJ1-1, with no clear D. Germline-derived CDR1 and CDR2 are SGDLS and YYNGEE. Trimming took off 3 bases at V and 4 bases at J, with 13 bases between the two ends. This CDR3 is built from 14 residues. The CDR3 spells CASSAGPSVTEAFF. CDR3 nucleotide sequence: TGTGCCAGCAGCGCAGGACCATCGGTCACTGAAGCTTTCTTT.

This chain joins TRBV7-8 and TRBJ1-5; D is perhaps TRBD1 (5 bases). The CDR3 totals 14 residues. Germline V lookup: CDR1 SGHVS, CDR2 FQNEAQ. Trimming pared 1 base from V and 7 bases from J, leaving 11 bases between. The CDR3 DNA sequence: TGTGCCAGCAGCTTAGGTGGGGACTTACAGCCCCAGCATTTT. Residues: CASSLGGDLQPQHF.

With regard to this clone: The sample carries other DNA sequences with the same CDR3. The chain couples TRBV28 to TRBJ1-5; possible D gene TRBD1, 6 bases. The germline CDR1 and CDR2 sequences are MDHEN and SYDVKM. Between the trimmed V and J ends, which lost 5 bases and 2 bases, there was a span of 7 bases. The CDR3 covers 13 residues. DNA of the CDR3: TGTGCCAGCAGTCGACAGGGCAATCAGCCCCAGCATTTT. As protein: CASSRQGNQPQHF.

The chain carries TRBV30 and TRBJ1-6; TRBD1 aligns across 9 bases. After removal of 8 bases from V and 7 bases from J, the junction contained 6 bases not matched to a gene. Looked up from germline, CDR1 is GTSNPN and CDR2 is SVGIG (reference sequence). The CDR3 spans 13 residues. CDR3 DNA: TGTGCCGGGACAGGGCTAGAGAATTCACCCCTCCACTTT. Amino acids: CAGTGLENSPLHF.

This clone appeared a few times. The CDR3 region is CASSVVSGGRLDTQYF. CDR3 in DNA: TGTGCCAGCAGCGTAGTGTCAGGGGGCAGGTTAGATACGCAGTATTTT. The V call is TRBV9, the J call TRBJ2-3, with 8 positions matching TRBD1. Unmatched junction bases numbered 8, after V lost 0 bases and J lost 5 bases. The germline V gene encodes CDR1 SGDLS and CDR2 YYNGEE. The CDR3 is 16 residues long. The entire variable domain, with the rest obtained from reference TRBV9 and TRBJ2-3, is as follows: DSGVTQTPKHLITATGQRVTLRCSPRSGDLSVYWYQQSLDQGLQFLIQYYNGEERAKGNILERFSAQQFPDLHSELNLSSLELGDSALYFCASSVVSGGRLDTQYFGPGTRLTVL.

The chain links TRBV4-2 to TRBJ2-7; 7 bases align to TRBD1. The germline V gene encodes CDR1 LGHNA and CDR2 YNFKEQ. The CDR3 extends over 16 amino acids. The ends lost 1 base at V and 4 bases at J; junction bases unmatched: 10. The CDR3 DNA is TGTGCCAGCAGCCAAGGGGGGCTAGGACAGGAGTACGAGCAGTACTTC. Protein sequence: CASSQGGLGQEYEQYF.

V gene TRBV27 combines with J gene TRBJ1-4, with D possibly being TRBD1 (5 bases). This CDR3 is 14 amino acids long. The germline V gene has CDR1 MNHEY and CDR2 SMNVEV (reference sequence). Trimming removed 6 bases from V and 5 bases from J, with 13 bases in between. In DNA form, the CDR3 reads TGTGCCAGCAGACTCCAGGGCACCAATGAAAAACTGTTTTTT. Translation gives CASRLQGTNEKLFF. The whole variable domain, remainder taken from reference TRBV27 and TRBJ1-4, is EAQVTQNPRYLITVTGKKLTVTCSQNMNHEYMSWYRQDPGLGLRQIYYSMNVEVTDKGDVPEGYKVSRKEKRNFPLILESPSPNQTSLYFCASRLQGTNEKLFFGSGTQLSVL.

This clone was picked up a small number of times. The rearrangement uses TRBV3-1 (or the pseudogene TRBV3-2) and TRBJ2-5, with TRBD1 matching 11 bases. Germline CDR1 is LGHDT and CDR2 is YNNKEL (reference sequence). This CDR3 is built from 16 residues. Trimming cost V 2 bases and J 5 bases; bases outside gene matches: 7. The CDR3 loop reads CASSQLRTGGTETQYF. The DNA of the CDR3 is TGTGCCAGCAGCCAATTGAGGACAGGGGGCACTGAGACCCAGTACTTC.

The J gene is TRBJ1-1, the V gene TRBV3-1 (or the pseudogene TRBV3-2); no clear D gene. CDR3 size: 13 residues. V was trimmed by 1 base and J by 1 base, leaving 4 bases between them. CDR1 is LGHDT and CDR2 is YNNKEL in the germline V gene (reference sequence). The CDR3 loop reads CASSQVSNTEAFF. The DNA for the CDR3 is TGTGCCAGCAGCCAAGTTTCGAACACTGAAGCTTTCTTT.

The J gene is TRBJ1-2, the V gene TRBV6-5; D is ambiguous. The germline V gene encodes CDR1 MNHEY and CDR2 SVGAGI. Trimming removed 2 bases from V and 2 bases from J, with 3 bases in between. The CDR3 covers 12 residues. The CDR3 is CASSYRNYGYTF. The CDR3 coding sequence is TGTGCCAGCAGTTACCGGAACTATGGCTACACCTTC.

The chain couples TRBV5-4 to TRBJ1-3, with TRBD1 matching 7 bases. Trimming at V came to 4 bases and at J to 5 bases, leaving 12 bases not matched to a gene. Germline CDR1 SGHNT, CDR2 YYREEE (reference sequence). The CDR3 contains 16 residues. Written as DNA, the CDR3 is TGTGCCAGCAGCACCTACAGACAGGGTCGACGAAACACCATATATTTT. It is translated as CASSTYRQGRRNTIYF.

The rearrangement joins TRBV7-3 to TRBJ2-1, with D possibly matching TRBD2 (7 bases). This CDR3 region has 17 residues. From germline, CDR1 is SGHTA and CDR2 FQGTGA. Deletions cut 5 bases from V and 0 bases from J, with 17 bases between. DNA for the CDR3: TGTGCCAGCAGCCTAAACGCGGGGGCGAGCTCCTACAATGAGCAGTTCTTC. Translation gives CASSLNAGASSYNEQFF.

The V call is TRBV5-1, the J call TRBJ2-7; D not certain. Deletions cut 0 bases from V and 4 bases from J, with 11 bases between. This CDR3 contains 14 residues. Germline V gene data show CDR1 as SGHRS and CDR2 as YFSETQ. For the CDR3, the DNA is TGCGCCAGCAGCTTGGTGAGTAGAGATTACGAGCAGTACTTC. This gives the protein CASSLVSRDYEQYF.

This CDR3 reads CASSLGQVVGSPLHF. The CDR3 nucleotides are TGCGCCAGCAGCTTGGGACAGGTAGTTGGTTCACCCCTCCACTTT. V gene TRBV5-1 combines with J gene TRBJ1-6, with a possible D match to TRBD1 (6 bases). The CDR3 has 15 residues. Trimming cost V 0 bases and J 9 bases, with 13 bases left between them. CDR1 is SGHRS, CDR2 YFSETQ, per germline.

The V call is TRBV28, the J call TRBJ2-4, with TRBD2 matching over 11 bases. Germline V CDR1 and CDR2: MDHEN, SYDVKM. The CDR3 spans 16 residues. V gave up 3 bases and J gave up 6 bases; unmatched junction bases: 7. CDR3 sequence: CASSLLAGGPGNIQYF. As DNA, the CDR3 is TGTGCCAGCAGTTTGTTAGCGGGGGGGCCTGGAAACATTCAGTACTTC.